This entry concerns a single T cell receptor beta chain. Antigen: not known. The data were taken from a study of T cells in Graves' hyperthyroidism and ophthalmopathy. Study-wide points: Among clonotypes expanded in thyroid above 0.001, most were also found in blood.

Graves' hyperthyroidism was deemed stable given no ophthalmopathy progression within 18 months. Those with hyperthyroidism were 18 to 65 years old, newly diagnosed, and ill for under 2 months. Authors of the study amplified TCR beta CDR3 regions from RNA transcripts. A set of HTBI primers served as the primers for a first-round RT-PCR of the TCR CDR3. TCRdb used MiXCR to reprocess the multiplex PCR reads, holding one entry per CDR3 protein. The sample records about 360,000 distinct CDR3 sequences, about 13% being singletons. Germline V gene lookup returns CDR1 MDHEN and CDR2 SYDVKM. Trimming removed 3 bases at V and 0 bases at J, with 15 bases between. This CDR3 is built from 18 residues.

This clonotype was obtained from a woman aged 18-29 years with Graves' hyperthyroidism. The specimen was blood. V is TRBV28 and J is TRBJ2-6, with D perhaps TRBD1 (5 bases). In DNA, the CDR3 is TGTGCCAGCAGTTTCCTCACTGGACATTTCTCTGGGGCCAACGTCCTGACTTTC. It translates to CASSFLTGHFSGANVLTF.